Listed below are T cell receptor beta chains from one sample, sequenced in a study of neoadjuvant anti-PD-1 for oral cavity cancer. Clones were sequenced by immunoSEQ multiplex PCR, and TCRdb holds only the in-frame ones, with some missing. Here the sample spans 14,000 or so clones, roughly 70% being singletons. The specimen comprised PBMCs, sampled after nivolumab (anti-PD-1) treatment. The receptors were gathered from a person between 40 and 80 years old with oral cavity squamous cell carcinoma. Both conserved end residues are part of each CDR3. A D gene is named only where the DNA matches it firmly. Some rows have no size entry. The others give once, few or many, or a class for an expanded clone.

size: NA; D: TRBD2; V: TRBV7-8; J: TRBJ2-7; length: 18; DNA: TGTGCCAGCAGCTTAGTAACTAGCGGAGGCTTAAGCTCCTACGAGCAGTACTTC; CDR3: CASSLVTSGGLSSYEQYF
size: NA; D: NA; V: TRBV2; J: TRBJ1-2; length: 12; DNA: TGTGCCAGCGGGGAGACGGGAAATGGCTACACCTTC; CDR3: CASGETGNGYTF
size: NA; D: TRBD2; V: TRBV28; J: TRBJ2-5; length: 14; DNA: TGTGCCAGCAGTTTGAGCGGGGAAATAGAGACCCAGTACTTC; CDR3: CASSLSGEIETQYF
size: NA; D: NA; V: TRBV29-1; J: TRBJ2-3; length: 14; DNA: TGCAGCGTTGAAGAGGGTGGGGGGTCGGATACGCAGTATTTT; CDR3: CSVEEGGGSDTQYF
size: NA; D: NA; V: TRBV6-5; J: TRBJ1-4; length: 14; DNA: TGTGCCAGCAGTTATTTCCCAGGATCCGAAAAACTGTTTTTT; CDR3: CASSYFPGSEKLFF
size: NA; D: TRBD1; V: TRBV6-5; J: TRBJ2-7; length: 15; DNA: TGTGCCAGCAGTCCCCGTCAGGGGGCTCCCTACGAGCAGTACTTC; CDR3: CASSPRQGAPYEQYF
size: NA; D: TRBD2; V: TRBV19; J: TRBJ2-3; length: 16; DNA: TGTGCCAGTAGTACTAGCGGGGCCTTCCCCACAGATACGCAGTATTTT; CDR3: CASSTSGAFPTDTQYF
size: NA; D: NA; V: TRBV5-8; J: TRBJ1-5; length: 14; DNA: TGTGCCAGCAGCACGCCGGGGCCGGGGCAGCCCCAGCATTTT; CDR3: CASSTPGPGQPQHF
size: NA; D: NA; V: TRBV29-1; J: TRBJ1-1; length: 13; DNA: TGCAGCGTCCACGGGCTCATGAACACTGAAGCTTTCTTT; CDR3: CSVHGLMNTEAFF
size: NA; D: NA; V: TRBV27; J: TRBJ2-7; length: 15; DNA: TGTGCCAGCAGCCCCATCCCGGGGACTGTTTACGAGCAGTACTTC; CDR3: CASSPIPGTVYEQYF
size: NA; D: NA; V: TRBV2; J: TRBJ1-2; length: 13; DNA: TGTGCCAGCAGTGAAAGGTCGGACTATGGCTACACCTTC; CDR3: CASSERSDYGYTF
size: NA; D: TRBD1; V: TRBV30; J: TRBJ2-7; length: 12; DNA: TGTGCCTGGGGCAGGGGGCTGAACGAGCAGTACTTC; CDR3: CAWGRGLNEQYF
size: NA; D: TRBD1; V: TRBV6-6; J: TRBJ2-7; length: 12; DNA: TGTGCCAGCAGGGGACAGCTATACGAGCAGTACTTC; CDR3: CASRGQLYEQYF
size: NA; D: TRBD1; V: TRBV19; J: TRBJ1-2; length: 16; DNA: TGTGCCAGTATGAACGGACAGGGCCGGTCGCACTATGGCTACACCTTC; CDR3: CASMNGQGRSHYGYTF
size: medium-sized; D: TRBD1; V: TRBV14; J: TRBJ2-7; length: 14; DNA: TGTGCCAGCAGCCCGGGACAGGGATTCTACGAGCAGTACTTC; CDR3: CASSPGQGFYEQYF
size: NA; D: NA; V: TRBV5-1; J: TRBJ2-7; length: 17; DNA: TGCGCCAGCAGCTACCGACCGGACAGTCTCATTTTATACGAGCAGTACTTC; CDR3: CASSYRPDSLILYEQYF
size: NA; D: TRBD1; V: TRBV28; J: TRBJ1-4; length: 15; DNA: TGTGCCAGCAGGCTGAGGGGACAGGCTAATGAAAAACTGTTTTTT; CDR3: CASRLRGQANEKLFF
size: NA; D: NA; V: TRBV30; J: TRBJ2-7; length: 13; DNA: TGTGCCTGGAGTTGGACAGGGAGGGACGAGCAGTACTTC; CDR3: CAWSWTGRDEQYF
size: NA; D: NA; V: TRBV6-5; J: TRBJ2-7; length: 12; DNA: TGTGCCAGCAGGCCAGGACCCTACGAGCAGTACTTC; CDR3: CASRPGPYEQYF
size: NA; D: TRBD1; V: TRBV10-3; J: TRBJ2-1; length: 15; DNA: TGTGCCATCAGTGAGGGTTGGGACAGGTACAATGAGCAGTTCTTC; CDR3: CAISEGWDRYNEQFF
size: NA; D: TRBD1; V: TRBV14; J: TRBJ2-7; length: 13; DNA: TGTGCCAGCAGCTACAGGGGGCCCCCCGAGCAGTACTTC; CDR3: CASSYRGPPEQYF
size: few; D: TRBD1; V: TRBV6-6; J: TRBJ1-1; length: 15; DNA: TGTGCCAGCCGAACGGAGGGGGCCCCGAACACTGAAGCTTTCTTT; CDR3: CASRTEGAPNTEAFF
size: NA; D: NA; V: TRBV7-9; J: TRBJ1-1; length: 14; DNA: TGTGCCAGCAGCTTGACCGAGGGGCGGTCTGAAGCTTTCTTT; CDR3: CASSLTEGRSEAFF
size: NA; D: NA; V: TRBV18; J: TRBJ2-3; length: 17; DNA: TGTGCCAGCTCACCAGACCTTCTCCTACATCACACAGATACGCAGTATTTT; CDR3: CASSPDLLLHHTDTQYF
size: NA; D: NA; V: TRBV27; J: TRBJ2-5; length: 15; DNA: TGTGCCAGCACTGCCTCTCTAGGGACCCAAGAGACCCAGTACTTC; CDR3: CASTASLGTQETQYF
size: once; D: NA; V: TRBV9; J: TRBJ1-1; length: 13; DNA: TGTGCCAGCAGCCCACTAGGGAACACTGAAGCTTTCTTT; CDR3: CASSPLGNTEAFF
size: NA; D: NA; V: TRBV7-9; J: TRBJ2-7; length: 13; DNA: TGTGCCAGCAGCTTAGTGGGAGTGGACGAGCAGTACTTC; CDR3: CASSLVGVDEQYF
size: NA; D: NA; V: TRBV2; J: TRBJ1-5; length: 14; DNA: TGTGCCAGCAGAGCCGATTATAGCAATCAGCCCCAGCATTTT; CDR3: CASRADYSNQPQHF
size: NA; D: TRBD2; V: TRBV10-2; J: TRBJ2-7; length: 22; DNA: TGCGCCAGCAGTGATCCTGGGACGGTCCCGGGACTAGCGGGAGTGCCCTCCTACGAGCAGTACTTC; CDR3: CASSDPGTVPGLAGVPSYEQYF
size: NA; D: TRBD2; V: TRBV19; J: TRBJ2-5; length: 14; DNA: TGTGCCAGTAGTATGGGGCTAGCGGGAGAGACCCAGTACTTC; CDR3: CASSMGLAGETQYF
size: few; D: TRBD1; V: TRBV7-8; J: TRBJ2-1; length: 13; DNA: TGTGCCAGCAGCTTAGGACAGGGCACTGAGCAGTTCTTC; CDR3: CASSLGQGTEQFF
size: few; D: TRBD1; V: TRBV19; J: TRBJ2-5; length: 15; DNA: TGTGCCAGTTCTCTGCAACAGGGGGCGGGAGAGACCCAGTACTTC; CDR3: CASSLQQGAGETQYF
size: NA; D: NA; V: TRBV20-1; J: TRBJ2-1; length: 11; DNA: TGCAGTGCTAGACCAGCGCGTGAGCAGTTCTTC; CDR3: CSARPAREQFF
size: NA; D: NA; V: TRBV4-1; J: TRBJ1-5; length: 16; DNA: TGCGCCAGCAGCCAACCAACCGACAGGAGCAATCAGCCCCAGCATTTT; CDR3: CASSQPTDRSNQPQHF
size: NA; D: NA; V: TRBV18; J: TRBJ2-7; length: 12; DNA: TGTGCCAGCTCACTCAACAGGGTCGAGCAGTACTTC; CDR3: CASSLNRVEQYF
size: few; D: NA; V: TRBV28; J: TRBJ2-2; length: 17; DNA: TGTGCCAGCAGTTTATCCGGCCCTCCTAGGACCACCGGGGAGCTGTTTTTT; CDR3: CASSLSGPPRTTGELFF
size: NA; D: TRBD2; V: TRBV30; J: TRBJ2-1; length: 15; DNA: TGTGCCTGGAGTACCCTAGCGGGCTCCTACAATGAGCAGTTCTTC; CDR3: CAWSTLAGSYNEQFF
size: NA; D: NA; V: TRBV6-5; J: TRBJ2-3; length: 10; DNA: TGTGCCAGCAGGATGGATACGCAGTATTTT; CDR3: CASRMDTQYF
size: NA; D: TRBD1; V: TRBV5-1; J: TRBJ1-1; length: 14; DNA: TGCGCCAGCAGCTTGGGACAGGGGGCGGACCAGGCTTTCTTT; CDR3: CASSLGQGADQAFF
size: NA; D: TRBD1; V: TRBV6-1; J: TRBJ1-5; length: 13; DNA: TGTGCCAGCAGCGTGACAGGGGGTCAGCCCCAGCATTTT; CDR3: CASSVTGGQPQHF
size: NA; D: NA; V: TRBV18; J: TRBJ1-3; length: 15; DNA: TGTGCCAGCTCAACTAACAGCGGCTCTGGAAACACCATATATTTT; CDR3: CASSTNSGSGNTIYF
size: NA; D: NA; V: TRBV11-3; J: TRBJ1-5; length: 18; DNA: TGTGCCAGCAGCTTATTGGCAGGGGAGGTTAGGAGCAATCAGCCCCAGCATTTT; CDR3: CASSLLAGEVRSNQPQHF
size: NA; D: TRBD1; V: TRBV6-5; J: TRBJ1-4; length: 15; DNA: TGTGCCAGCAGGCTCAGGGGGGTGGGTAATGAAAAACTGTTTTTT; CDR3: CASRLRGVGNEKLFF
size: NA; D: NA; V: TRBV5-1; J: TRBJ1-1; length: 12; DNA: TGCGCCAGCAGCTTAGACGACACTGAAGCTTTCTTT; CDR3: CASSLDDTEAFF
size: NA; D: NA; V: TRBV6-6; J: TRBJ2-1; length: 16; DNA: TGTGCCAGCAGACGGGGCGGGCCAAGCTCCTACAATGAGCAGTTCTTC; CDR3: CASRRGGPSSYNEQFF
size: NA; D: NA; V: TRBV9; J: TRBJ1-1; length: 12; DNA: TGTGCCAGCAGTCCGCAGGGGACTGAAGCTTTCTTT; CDR3: CASSPQGTEAFF
size: NA; D: NA; V: TRBV11-1; J: TRBJ2-2; length: 14; DNA: TGTGCCAGCAGCCTACTTGTAGGTGACGGGGAGCTGTTTTTT; CDR3: CASSLLVGDGELFF
size: few; D: NA; V: TRBV5-5; J: TRBJ1-4; length: 17; DNA: TGTGCCAGCAGCCCTGACAGTCCCGCGAGTGCGAATGAAAAACTGTTTTTT; CDR3: CASSPDSPASANEKLFF
size: NA; D: TRBD2; V: TRBV6-1; J: TRBJ2-7; length: 16; DNA: TGTGCCAGCAGTGAAACTAGCGGGAGGGCCGTAAGCGAGCAGTACTTC; CDR3: CASSETSGRAVSEQYF
size: few; D: NA; V: TRBV5-1; J: TRBJ2-5; length: 15; DNA: TGCGCCAGCAGCTCACGACAGGCTTCCGGGGAGACCCAGTACTTC; CDR3: CASSSRQASGETQYF
size: NA; D: NA; V: TRBV29-1; J: TRBJ2-7; length: 13; DNA: TGCAGCGTTGACACCCAGGGAGGACACGAGCAGTACTTC; CDR3: CSVDTQGGHEQYF
size: NA; D: TRBD2; V: TRBV6-5; J: TRBJ2-1; length: 15; DNA: TGTGCCAGCAGCCGCCAGAGCGGGGGGTACAATGAGCAGTTCTTC; CDR3: CASSRQSGGYNEQFF
size: NA; D: NA; V: TRBV28; J: TRBJ2-1; length: 10; DNA: TGTGCCAGCAGGCAAAATGAGCAGTTCTTC; CDR3: CASRQNEQFF
size: NA; D: TRBD2; V: TRBV4-2; J: TRBJ2-3; length: 15; DNA: TGTGCCAGCAGCCCGAGGGCGGGAGAGATAGATACGCAGTATTTT; CDR3: CASSPRAGEIDTQYF
size: NA; D: NA; V: TRBV6-5; J: TRBJ1-1; length: 14; DNA: TGTGCCAGCAGTTACCAGGGAAAGAACACTGAAGCTTTCTTT; CDR3: CASSYQGKNTEAFF